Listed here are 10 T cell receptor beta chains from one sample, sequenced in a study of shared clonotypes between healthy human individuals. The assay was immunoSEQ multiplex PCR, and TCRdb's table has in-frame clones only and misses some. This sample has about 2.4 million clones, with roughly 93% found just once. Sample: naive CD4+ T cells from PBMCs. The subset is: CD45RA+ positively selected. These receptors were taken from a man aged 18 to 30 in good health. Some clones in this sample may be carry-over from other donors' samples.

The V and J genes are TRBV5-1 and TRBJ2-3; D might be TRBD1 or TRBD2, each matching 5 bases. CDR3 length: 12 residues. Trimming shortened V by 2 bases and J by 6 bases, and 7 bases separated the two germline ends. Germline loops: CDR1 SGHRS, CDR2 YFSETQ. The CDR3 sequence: CASSFWDDTQYF. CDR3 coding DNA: TGCGCCAGCAGCTTTTGGGACGATACGCAGTATTTT.

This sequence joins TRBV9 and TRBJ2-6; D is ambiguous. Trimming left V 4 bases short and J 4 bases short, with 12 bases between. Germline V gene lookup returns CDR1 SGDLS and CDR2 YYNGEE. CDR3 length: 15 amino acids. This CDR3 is CASSPLGAGANVLTF. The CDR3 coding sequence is TGTGCCAGCAGCCCCCTGGGCGCGGGGGCCAACGTCCTGACTTTC. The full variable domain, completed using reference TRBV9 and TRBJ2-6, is DSGVTQTPKHLITATGQRVTLRCSPRSGDLSVYWYQQSLDQGLQFLIQYYNGEERAKGNILERFSAQQFPDLHSELNLSSLELGDSALYFCASSPLGAGANVLTFGAGSRLTVL.

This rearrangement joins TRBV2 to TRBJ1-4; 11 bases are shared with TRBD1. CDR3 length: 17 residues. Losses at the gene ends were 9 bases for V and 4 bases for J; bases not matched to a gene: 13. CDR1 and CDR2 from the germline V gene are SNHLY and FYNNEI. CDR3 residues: CASSNRDRGRVNEKLFF. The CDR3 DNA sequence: TGTGCCAGTAGTAACCGGGACAGGGGGAGAGTTAATGAAAAACTGTTTTTT.

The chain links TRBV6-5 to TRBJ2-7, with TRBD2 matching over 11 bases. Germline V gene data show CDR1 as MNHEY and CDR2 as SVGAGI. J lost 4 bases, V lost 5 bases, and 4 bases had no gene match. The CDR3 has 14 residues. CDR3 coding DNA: TGTGCCAGCAGTAATCTAGCGGGGGGATACGAGCAGTACTTC. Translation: CASSNLAGGYEQYF.

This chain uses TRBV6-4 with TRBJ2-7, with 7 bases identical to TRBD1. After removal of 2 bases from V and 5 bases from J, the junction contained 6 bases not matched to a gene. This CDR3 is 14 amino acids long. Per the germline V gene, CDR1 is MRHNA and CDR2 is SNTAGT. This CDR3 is CASSDPMTGNEQYF. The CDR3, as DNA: TGTGCCAGCAGTGACCCAATGACAGGGAACGAGCAGTACTTC.

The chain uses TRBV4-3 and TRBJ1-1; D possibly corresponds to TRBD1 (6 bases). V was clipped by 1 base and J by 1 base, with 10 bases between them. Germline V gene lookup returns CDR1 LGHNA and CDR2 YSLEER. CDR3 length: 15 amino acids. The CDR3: CASSQGTGWNTEAFF. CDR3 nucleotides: TGCGCCAGCAGCCAAGGCACAGGGTGGAACACTGAAGCTTTCTTT.

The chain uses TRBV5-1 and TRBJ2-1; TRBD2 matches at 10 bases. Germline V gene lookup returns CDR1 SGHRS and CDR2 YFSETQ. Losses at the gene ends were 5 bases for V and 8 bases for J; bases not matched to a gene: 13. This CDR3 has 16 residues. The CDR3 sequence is CASRRRVASGSDEQFF. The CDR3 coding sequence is TGCGCCAGCAGGCGGAGGGTCGCTAGCGGGAGTGATGAGCAGTTCTTC.

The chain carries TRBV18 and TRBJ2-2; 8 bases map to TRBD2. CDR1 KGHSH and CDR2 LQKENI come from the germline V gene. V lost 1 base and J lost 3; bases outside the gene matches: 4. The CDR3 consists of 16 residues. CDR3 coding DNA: TGTGCCAGCTCACCACAAGAGCGGGAGTACACCGGGGAGCTGTTTTTT. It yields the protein CASSPQEREYTGELFF.

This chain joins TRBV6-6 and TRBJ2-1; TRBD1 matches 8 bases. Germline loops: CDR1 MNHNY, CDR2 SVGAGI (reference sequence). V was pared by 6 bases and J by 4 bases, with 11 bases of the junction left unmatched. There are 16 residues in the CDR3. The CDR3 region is CASSVPAGQAYNEQFF. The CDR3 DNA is TGTGCCAGCAGCGTACCCGCGGGACAGGCTTACAATGAGCAGTTCTTC.

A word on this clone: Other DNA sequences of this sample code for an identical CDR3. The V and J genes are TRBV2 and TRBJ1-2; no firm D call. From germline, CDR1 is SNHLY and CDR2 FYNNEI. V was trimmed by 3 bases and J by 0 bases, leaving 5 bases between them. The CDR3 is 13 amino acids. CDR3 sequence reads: CASSDTANYGYTF. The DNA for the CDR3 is TGTGCCAGCAGTGACACGGCTAACTATGGCTACACCTTC.